This TCR beta chain was sequenced during a study of blood T cell repertoires in COVID-19. Study in general: COVID-19 samples from acute and convalescent phases originated in the United States, Italy and Spain. Nucleic acid was either cDNA or gDNA, and it came from T cells, B-cell-depleted T cells, or PBMCs.

How the authors handled the data: Cell counts per sample came from amplifying reference gene primers. Sequenced by immunoSEQ multiplex PCR; TCRdb stores in-frame clones only, minus some. For V, J and clone size, that table is used; D and trimming come from the DNA. The data hold about 210,000 clones, with 75% to 85% observed a single time. The origin of this receptor is a man in his fifties with active or convalescent COVID-19. Source material: peripheral blood.

CDR3 residues: CATSLTGTSGSGEQFF. The CDR3 nucleotides read TGTGCCACCAGCCTTACCGGGACTAGCGGCTCTGGGGAGCAGTTCTTC. V and J are TRBV24-1 and TRBJ2-1, with 11 nucleotides matching TRBD2. This CDR3 contains 16 residues. CDR1 is KGHDR, CDR2 SFDVKD, per germline. Trimming removed 7 bases from V and 10 bases from J; junction bases left unmatched: 14.